The present TCR beta chain was sequenced within a study of T-cell memory formation after mild COVID-19. TCRdb used MiXCR to reprocess the 5' RACE reads, holding one entry per CDR3 protein. This repertoire shows 85,000 to 130,000 distinct CDR3 sequences, 12% found once; its top ten account for around 27%. The V gene's germline CDR1 is MNHEY and CDR2 SVGEGT. This CDR3 has 17 residues. The V end lost 6 bases, the J end lost 3 bases, and 24 bases lay between the germline ends. The rearrangement joins TRBV6-2 or TRBV6-3 to TRBJ2-7, with D hard to call. The source is an adult woman who had mild COVID-19 (a few samples of this study predate the infection). Cell type and time point are not known. Sequences were obtained from PBMCs or a T cell subset sorted from them (not recorded which). The CDR3 sequence is CASSRAPGTSKSYEQYF. The CDR3 nucleotides read TGTGCCAGCAGCCGTGCCCCAGGAACAAGCAAAAGCTACGAGCAGTACTTC.